These 21 T cell receptor beta chains share one sample of origin, sequenced in a study of T-cell reconstitution after alpha-beta-depleted transplantation in children. Preparation of the TCRbeta library was carried out with unique molecular identifiers. In TCRdb, the PCR reads were re-called with MiXCR into one record per CDR3 protein. The repertoire consists of 250,000 to 300,000 distinct CDR3 sequences, with 9.9% occurring once and the leading ten covering 10%. The sequenced sample was PBMCs from the stem cell graft donor, obtained from the stem cell graft. The receptors stem from a human donor who donated a stem cell graft to a child with SCID.

The chain is built from TRBV24-1 and TRBJ2-1, with 10 bases matching TRBD2. Looked up from germline, CDR1 is KGHDR and CDR2 is SFDVKD. There are 15 residues in the CDR3. V dropped 7 bases and J dropped 5; count of bases not matched to a gene: 7. CDR3 protein: CATSRGTSVNNEQFF. In nucleotides, the CDR3 is TGTGCCACCAGCAGGGGGACTAGCGTTAACAATGAGCAGTTCTTC.

This clonotype has ten or more counts. V is TRBV3-1 and J is TRBJ2-3; D may correspond to TRBD1 or TRBD2 (5 bases each). Germline CDR1 LGHDT, CDR2 YNNKEL (reference sequence). This CDR3 has 15 amino acids. Trimming pared 0 bases from V and 1 base from J, leaving 8 bases between. In nucleotides, the CDR3 is TGTGCCAGCAGCCAAGAACCGGGGCGCACAGATACGCAGTATTTT. Encoded protein: CASSQEPGRTDTQYF.

This clonotype was recorded many times. The V and J genes are TRBV20-1 and TRBJ2-7; a possible D gene is TRBD2 (5 bases). The V end lost 3 bases, the J end lost 4 bases, and 10 bases lay between the germline ends. The CDR3 sequence is 12 residues long. Germline V gives CDR1 DFQATT, CDR2 SNEGSKA (reference sequence). The CDR3 DNA reads TGCAGTGCTAGCGGGGATGCTTACGAGCAGTACTTC. This translates into CSASGDAYEQYF.

The chain has TRBV20-1 and TRBJ1-1; 7 bases line up with TRBD1. Germline V CDR1 and CDR2: DFQATT, SNEGSKA (reference sequence). This CDR3 is built from 12 residues. V shed 6 bases and J 2 bases; nucleotides not matched to a gene: 3. The CDR3 DNA sequence: TGCAGTGCGAACAGGGGAAACACTGAAGCTTTCTTT. It specifies CSANRGNTEAFF.

This clonotype was seen repeatedly, ten times or more. CDR3 nucleotide sequence: TGCAGTGCTAGAGGGCAGCTATACGAGCAGTACTTC. Its protein is CSARGQLYEQYF. This chain uses TRBV20-1 with TRBJ2-7; no clear D. The germline V gene encodes CDR1 DFQATT and CDR2 SNEGSKA (reference sequence). The CDR3 is 12 amino acids. Trimming stripped 1 base from V and 4 bases from J, with 8 bases between.

The V call is TRBV3-1, the J call TRBJ1-4; 8 bases align to TRBD1. The junction had 6 bases not matched to a gene; V was cut back by 3 bases and J by 6 bases. The germline V gene has CDR1 LGHDT and CDR2 YNNKEL (reference sequence). The CDR3 totals 15 residues. The CDR3 sequence is CASSQGDRIDEKLFF. CDR3 nucleotide sequence: TGTGCCAGCAGCCAGGGGGACAGGATTGATGAAAAACTGTTTTTT.

A few counts support this clonotype. This rearrangement joins TRBV29-1 to TRBJ2-5; the match to TRBD1 covers 7 bases. Germline values: CDR1 SQVTM, CDR2 ANQGSEA. The CDR3 length is 14 residues. J gave up 3 bases and V 4 bases, and 8 bases lay outside the gene matches. CDR3 nucleotides: TGCAGCGTTGTAAGGCGGCAGGGGGAAGAGACCCAGTACTTC. Translating it yields CSVVRRQGEETQYF. The whole variable domain, remainder taken from reference TRBV29-1 and TRBJ2-5, is SAVISQKPSRDICQRGTSLTIQCQVDSQVTMMFWYRQQPGQSLTLIATANQGSEATYESGFVIDKFPISRPNLTFSTLTVSNMSPEDSSIYLCSVVRRQGEETQYFGPGTRLLVL.

The sample holds a few counts of this clonotype. The V and J genes are TRBV5-7 and TRBJ2-1; TRBD1 agrees at 7 bases. TRBV5-7 carries the ORF label, with uncertain function. The ends lost 0 bases at V and 2 bases at J; junction bases unmatched: 2. This CDR3 has 15 residues. The DNA of the CDR3 is TGTGCCAGCAGCTTGGGGGGACAGACCTACAATGAGCAGTTCTTC. It yields the protein CASSLGGQTYNEQFF.

The V call is TRBV5-5, the J call TRBJ1-5; D gene unclear. There are 15 residues in the CDR3. Trimming took off 4 bases at V and 6 bases at J, with 17 bases between the two ends. Germline assignment: CDR1 SGHKS and CDR2 YYEKEE (reference sequence). The CDR3 coding sequence is TGTGCCAGCAGCCGTTCGAGTTCGTCCAGTCAGCCCCAGCATTTT. Amino acids: CASSRSSSSSQPQHF. The entire variable domain, with the rest obtained from reference TRBV5-5 and TRBJ1-5, is as follows: DAGVTQSPTHLIKTRGQQVTLRCSPISGHKSVSWYQQVLGQGPQFIFQYYEKEERGRGNFPDRFSARQFPNYSSELNVNALLLGDSALYLCASSRSSSSSQPQHFGDGTRLSIL.

This clonotype has a handful of counts. This chain uses TRBV9 with TRBJ2-1; 8 bases are a match to TRBD2. Germline CDR1 and CDR2: SGDLS and YYNGEE. The CDR3 spans 16 residues. J was trimmed by 2 bases and V by 4 bases; bases with no gene match: 8. The chain's CDR3 is CASSPRPGGPYNEQFF. The CDR3 region has the DNA TGTGCCAGCAGCCCCCGACCGGGGGGGCCCTACAATGAGCAGTTCTTC.

This sequence joins TRBV5-1 and TRBJ2-7, with D possibly being TRBD1 (5 bases). Per germline, CDR1 SGHRS and CDR2 YFSETQ. Between the trimmed V and J ends, which lost 4 bases and 5 bases, there was a span of 16 bases. This CDR3 is 14 amino acids long. The CDR3 nucleotides are TGCGCCAGCAGCCAGGGTCTGATGGCTGACGAGCAGTACTTC. Translated, it gives CASSQGLMADEQYF.

This clonotype was detected only a few times. This rearrangement joins TRBV12-3 or TRBV12-4 to TRBJ2-3; the match to TRBD2 covers 12 bases. The CDR3 runs 16 residues. V trimming: 5 bases; J trimming: 4 bases; junction bases outside the gene matches: 7. The CDR3 loop reads CASSKRLAGAADTQYF. The CDR3 bases are TGTGCCAGCAGTAAAAGACTAGCGGGGGCGGCAGATACGCAGTATTTT.

In this sample, this clonotype turned up many times. In DNA, the CDR3 is TGTGCCAGCAGCCCTTTATGGCAGGGGGCACCCTACGAGCAGTACTTC. The encoded protein is CASSPLWQGAPYEQYF. The V and J genes are TRBV6-1 and TRBJ2-7; 8 nucleotides align to TRBD1. The CDR3 covers 16 residues. Germline CDR1 is MNHNS and CDR2 is SASEGT. Unmatched junction bases numbered 12, after V lost 6 bases and J lost 2 bases.

The chain has TRBV7-8 and TRBJ2-7; D ambiguous. CDR1 is SGHVS, CDR2 FQNEAQ, per germline. Trimming cost V 4 bases and J 4 bases, with 17 bases left between them. The length of the CDR3 is 15 residues. The CDR3 spells CASSSPTIDEYEQYF. The CDR3 nucleotides read TGTGCCAGCAGCTCACCGACGATAGACGAGTACGAGCAGTACTTC.

This clonotype was detected only a few times. V usage is TRBV5-1 and J usage is TRBJ2-7; possible D gene TRBD2, 5 bases. The germline V gene encodes CDR1 SGHRS and CDR2 YFSETQ. Trimming cost V 4 bases and J 7 bases, with 18 bases left between them. CDR3 length equals 14 residues. CDR3 loop: CASSAEPARGEQYF. CDR3 bases: TGCGCCAGCAGCGCCGAACCAGCCCGAGGGGAGCAGTACTTC.

The rearrangement joins TRBV5-1 to TRBJ2-5; TRBD2 matches 7 bases. The V and J ends lost 4 bases and 5 bases, in that order; junction bases with no gene match: 14. The CDR3 loop spans 16 amino acids. CDR1 is SGHRS, CDR2 YFSETQ, per germline. The CDR3 region is CASSAASSGARETQYF. The CDR3 DNA is TGCGCCAGCAGCGCCGCTTCTAGCGGCGCCAGGGAGACCCAGTACTTC.

This clonotype was picked up a small number of times. CDR3 region: CASGLPPGELFF. The DNA of the CDR3 is TGTGCTAGTGGTTTGCCCCCAGGGGAGCTGTTTTTT. The V call is TRBV12-5, the J call TRBJ2-2; no clear D. CDR3 length: 12 residues. From germline, CDR1 is LGHNT and CDR2 FRNRAP. Trimming pared 2 bases from V and 8 bases from J, leaving 6 bases between.

The table lists this clonotype with many counts. The rearrangement links TRBV10-3 to TRBJ2-3; D uncertain. The CDR3 consists of 12 residues. Trimming cost V 0 bases and J 6 bases, with 4 bases left between them. The germline V gene encodes CDR1 ENHRY and CDR2 SYGVKD. CDR3: CAISESGDTQYF. DNA for the CDR3: TGTGCCATCAGTGAGTCGGGGGATACGCAGTATTTT.

J is TRBJ2-1 and V is TRBV4-1; perhaps TRBD1 as D (6 bases). Between the trimmed V and J ends, which lost 8 bases and 9 bases, there was a span of 14 bases. CDR1 is MGHRA and CDR2 is YSYEKL in the germline V gene. This CDR3 has 12 residues. CDR3 sequence: CASQGQGGEQFF. The CDR3 bases are TGCGCCAGCCAAGGTCAAGGGGGTGAGCAGTTCTTC.

This clonotype was counted a few times. The chain employs TRBV12-3 or TRBV12-4 and TRBJ1-6, with D possibly TRBD1 on 6 matching bases. V lost 6 bases to trimming and J lost 10 bases, with 16 bases between them. The CDR3 runs 14 residues. In nucleotides, the CDR3 is TGTGCCAGCAGGGGAGGGACATGGGACTCACCCCTCCACTTT. Translating it yields CASRGGTWDSPLHF.

At least ten counts were recorded for this clonotype. The chain links TRBV4-1 to TRBJ2-7; 7 bases fit TRBD1. The CDR3 spans 15 residues. Unmatched junction bases numbered 8, after V lost 3 bases and J lost 3 bases. CDR1 MGHRA and CDR2 YSYEKL come from the germline V gene. The CDR3, as DNA: TGCGCCAGCAGCCAGGGTCCGACAGGGTTCTACGAGCAGTACTTC. Amino acids: CASSQGPTGFYEQYF.